These T cell receptor beta chains were read from a single sample in a study of identical twins. One entry per CDR3 protein, called by TCRdb with MiXCR from the 5' RACE reads. The sample includes 500,000 to 550,000 distinct CDR3 sequences, 22% of them seen just once. These data are also associated with another study on T cells expressing NK-cell markers.

The source material was CD4+ T cells sorted from blood. The receptors shown here come from a woman between 18 and 30 years old in good health. Each CDR3 is given with its conserved first and last residue. The D gene is left open where the match is weak. A row's size may be missing; if present it is once, few, many or a size class.

v_call	clone_size	cdr3_length	d_call	j_call	cdr3_nt	cdr3_aa
TRBV20-1	few	12	TRBD2	TRBJ2-3	TGCAGTGCTATTAGCGGGATGGATACGCAGTATTTT	CSAISGMDTQYF
TRBV4-3	few	15	-	TRBJ2-3	TGCGCCAGCAGCCAAGCAGGGGGACTCACAGATACGCAGTATTTT	CASSQAGGLTDTQYF
TRBV7-6	-	14	TRBD1	TRBJ2-7	TGTGCCAGCAGCCCGGGACAGTTTTCCTACGAGCAGTACTTC	CASSPGQFSYEQYF
TRBV2	few	12	-	TRBJ2-1	TGTGCCAGCAGGGAACAGGAATATGAGCAGTTCTTC	CASREQEYEQFF
TRBV7-2	few	14	-	TRBJ1-3	TGTGCCAGCACCCCGATCGGCTCTGGAAACACCATATATTTT	CASTPIGSGNTIYF
TRBV20-1	-	14	TRBD2	TRBJ2-3	TGCAGTGCTAGTAACGGCGGGAGCCCAGATACGCAGTATTTT	CSASNGGSPDTQYF
TRBV11-3	few	17	-	TRBJ2-1	TGTGCCAGCAGCTTAGGGATGGGCGCTGATGTAAACAATGAGCAGTTCTTC	CASSLGMGADVNNEQFF
TRBV7-2	few	14	-	TRBJ2-5	TGTGCCAGCAGCGAAGATTTGTACCAAGAGACCCAGTACTTC	CASSEDLYQETQYF
TRBV2	-	14	-	TRBJ2-5	TGTGCCAGCAGTGTGGGCTCCGGCTCGAAGACCCAGTACTTC	CASSVGSGSKTQYF
TRBV30	-	13	TRBD1	TRBJ1-2	TGTGCCTGGAGTGTTGACAGGGGAAGCGGCTACACCTTC	CAWSVDRGSGYTF
TRBV27	few	13	TRBD1	TRBJ1-1	TGTGCCAGCACCGGACAGGGCAGGACTGAAGCTTTCTTT	CASTGQGRTEAFF
TRBV11-3	-	16	-	TRBJ1-5	TGTGCCAGCACCCCAGGGTCAGGTCATGGATCTCAGCCCCAGCATTTT	CASTPGSGHGSQPQHF
TRBV6-2/TRBV6-3	-	13	TRBD1	TRBJ2-3	TGTGCAGGGGGCATAGCTGGCACAGATACGCAGTATTTT	CAGGIAGTDTQYF
TRBV5-1	few	15	-	TRBJ2-3	TGCGCCAGCAGCTTGGCACAGGGAGTCACAGATACGCAGTATTTT	CASSLAQGVTDTQYF
TRBV20-1	many	15	-	TRBJ1-4	TGCAGTGCTAGAGGTCTCGGCAGTCCAAATGAAAAACTGTTTTTT	CSARGLGSPNEKLFF
TRBV25-1	-	21	TRBD2	TRBJ2-1	TGTGCCAGCCAAGATACGCGGACTAGCGGGAGGGCCCCTCTGACTAACAATGAGCAGTTCTTC	CASQDTRTSGRAPLTNNEQFF
TRBV5-1	once	16	-	TRBJ2-1	TGCGCCAGCAGGGGACCATTTGCCCCCAACTACAATGAGCAGTTCTTC	CASRGPFAPNYNEQFF
TRBV2	few	15	-	TRBJ1-6	TGTGCCAGCAGTGATGACCCAGATTTGAATTCACCCCTCCACTTT	CASSDDPDLNSPLHF
TRBV29-1	few	15	TRBD1	TRBJ2-7	TGCAGCGTTTCTGCCGACAGGGGGATTTTGAACGAGCAGTACTTC	CSVSADRGILNEQYF
TRBV29-1	few	13	-	TRBJ1-4	TGCAGCGTTGGGGCAGCACCTAATGAAAAACTGTTTTTT	CSVGAAPNEKLFF
TRBV7-9	-	15	-	TRBJ2-7	TGTGCCAGCAGCTCGCCTAGCACGTCATCCTACGAGCAGTACTTC	CASSSPSTSSYEQYF
TRBV3-1	-	14	-	TRBJ2-5	TGTGCCAGCAGCTCAGGGTCGGCACGAGGGACCCAGTACTTC	CASSSGSARGTQYF
TRBV20-1	-	16	TRBD1	TRBJ2-4	TGCAGTGCTAATATAAACAGGGGGCGCGTGGAAAACATTCAGTACTTC	CSANINRGRVENIQYF
TRBV12-3/TRBV12-4	-	13	-	TRBJ1-1	TGTGCCAGCAGTTCTGGGACGGCAATTGAAGCTTTCTTT	CASSSGTAIEAFF
TRBV20-1	many	15	TRBD1	TRBJ2-7	TGCAGTGCTAGTGACAGGGGGGTCCTCTCCTACGAGCAGTACTTC	CSASDRGVLSYEQYF
TRBV29-1	-	12	-	TRBJ1-1	TGCAGCGTTTTAACAGTGAACACTGAAGCTTTCTTT	CSVLTVNTEAFF
TRBV10-3	many	14	-	TRBJ1-5	TGTGCCATCAGTGAGTCCGGCATTATCTCGGGCCAGCATTTT	CAISESGIISGQHF
TRBV6-5	-	14	-	TRBJ2-3	TGTGCCAGCAGTTATTGGGGTAGAGGAGATACGCAGTATTTT	CASSYWGRGDTQYF
TRBV6-1	-	15	TRBD2	TRBJ2-3	TGTGCCAGCAGAGAGCTAGCGGGAGGACCTGAGACGCAGTATTTT	CASRELAGGPETQYF
TRBV5-1	-	15	TRBD1	TRBJ2-1	TGCGCCAGCAGCTCGGGACAGGGGGGATACAATGAGCAGTTCTTC	CASSSGQGGYNEQFF